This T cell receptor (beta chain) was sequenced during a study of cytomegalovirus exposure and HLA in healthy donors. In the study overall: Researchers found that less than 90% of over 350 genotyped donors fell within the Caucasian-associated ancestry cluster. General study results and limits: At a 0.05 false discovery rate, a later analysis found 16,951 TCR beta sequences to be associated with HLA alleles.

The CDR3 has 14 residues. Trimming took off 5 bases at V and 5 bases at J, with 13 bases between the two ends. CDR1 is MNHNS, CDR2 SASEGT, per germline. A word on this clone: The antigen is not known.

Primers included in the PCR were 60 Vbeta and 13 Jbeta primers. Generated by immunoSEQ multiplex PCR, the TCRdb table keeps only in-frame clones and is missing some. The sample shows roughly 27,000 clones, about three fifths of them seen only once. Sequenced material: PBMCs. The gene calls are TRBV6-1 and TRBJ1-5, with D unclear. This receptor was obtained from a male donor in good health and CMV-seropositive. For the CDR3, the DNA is TGTGCCAGCAGTATGGACGGGAATTATCAGCCCCAGCATTTT. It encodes CASSMDGNYQPQHF.